This T cell receptor (beta chain) was observed in a study of response to subunit inactivated influenza vaccine. TCRdb re-analysed the RT-PCR reads in MiXCR, keeping a single row per CDR3 protein. The sample holds hundreds of thousands of distinct CDR3 sequences; about 10% are singletons and the top ten take about 10%. Separately, the same data were catalogued under a study of T cells expressing NK-cell markers. That source reports: Generation of TCR beta cDNA was performed by 5'RACE template switching incorporating UMIs.

The TCR comes from a man in his fifties or sixties who received an inactivated influenza vaccine. Sequenced here: PBMCs from blood, sampled on the day of vaccination.

CDR3 in amino acids: CASSRSQGSHEQYF. For the CDR3, the DNA is TGTGCCAGCAGCCGGTCGCAGGGTAGTCACGAGCAGTACTTC. The gene calls are TRBV7-9 and TRBJ2-7, with a weak D call TRBD1 (5 bases). The CDR3 contains 14 residues. CDR1 is SEHNR and CDR2 is FQNEAQ in the germline V gene (reference sequence). V dropped 5 bases and J dropped 5 bases, with 16 bases sitting between them.